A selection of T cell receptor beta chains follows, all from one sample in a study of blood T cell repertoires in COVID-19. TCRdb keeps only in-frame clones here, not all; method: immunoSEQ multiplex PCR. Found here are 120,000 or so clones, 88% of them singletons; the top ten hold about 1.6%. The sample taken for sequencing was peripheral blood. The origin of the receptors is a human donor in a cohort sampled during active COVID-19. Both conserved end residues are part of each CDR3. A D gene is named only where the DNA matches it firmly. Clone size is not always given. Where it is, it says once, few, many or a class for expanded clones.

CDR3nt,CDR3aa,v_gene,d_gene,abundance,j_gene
TGTGCCAGCAGTCTCCAGGGGGACTCCTACGAGCAGTACTTC,CASSLQGDSYEQYF,TRBV6-5,TRBD1,-,TRBJ2-7
TGCGCCAGCAGCTCGGGTCCTAGCTACGAGCAGTACTTC,CASSSGPSYEQYF,TRBV5-1,-,-,TRBJ2-7
TGTGCCAGCAGTTTCGAGGGAATGGGCACTGAAGCTTTCTTT,CASSFEGMGTEAFF,TRBV28,-,few,TRBJ1-1
TGTGCCAGCAGTTTAAGCAACCAGGGGGTTTTGGAATCACCCCTCCACTTT,CASSLSNQGVLESPLHF,TRBV27,TRBD1,-,TRBJ1-6
TGTGCCAGCAGTCCCCAGCAGGGGTACGAGCAGTACTTC,CASSPQQGYEQYF,TRBV12-3/TRBV12-4,-,-,TRBJ2-7
TGTGCCAGCAGCCAAGTGGGAGAGGGCGGGAGGGCGGCAGATACGCAGTATTTT,CASSQVGEGGRAADTQYF,TRBV3-1/TRBV3-2,TRBD2,-,TRBJ2-3
TGCGCCAGCAGCCACCCATTTGTGAGGGTTACAGGGGCCAACGTCCTGACTTTC,CASSHPFVRVTGANVLTF,TRBV4-1,-,-,TRBJ2-6
TGTGCCAGCAGCTTGGCTAGCGGGAGGCCGAGCACAGATACGCAGTATTTT,CASSLASGRPSTDTQYF,TRBV5-4,TRBD2,-,TRBJ2-3
TGTGCCAGCAGCAAGGGACTAGCGGGAGTGAGACACACGAATGAGCAGTTCTTC,CASSKGLAGVRHTNEQFF,TRBV3-1/TRBV3-2,TRBD2,-,TRBJ2-1
TGTGCCAGCAGCCCAGACAGCTCCTACGAGCAGTACTTC,CASSPDSSYEQYF,TRBV13,-,-,TRBJ2-7
TGCGCCAGCAGCCAAGTCACGGGGTTCGGCACAGATACGCAGTATTTT,CASSQVTGFGTDTQYF,TRBV4-1,-,once,TRBJ2-3
TGTGCCAGCAGCCCCCAGGCAGATACGCAGTATTTT,CASSPQADTQYF,TRBV13,-,-,TRBJ2-3
TGTGCCAGCCCTGAGGTTAGCAGGGGCAATCAGCCCCAGCATTTT,CASPEVSRGNQPQHF,TRBV21-1,-,-,TRBJ1-5
TGTGCCAGCAGTTTACAGGGGAGCACTGAAGCTTTCTTT,CASSLQGSTEAFF,TRBV6-5,TRBD1,-,TRBJ1-1
TGTGCCAGCAGTTCCCGAGAGACCCAGTACTTC,CASSSRETQYF,TRBV27,-,once,TRBJ2-5
TGTGCCAGCAGCTTAAGCGGTGTGAACACCGGGGAGCTGTTTTTT,CASSLSGVNTGELFF,TRBV11-3,-,once,TRBJ2-2
TGTGCCAGTAGTAGGCCAGGGGGGCAAGAGACCCAGTACTTC,CASSRPGGQETQYF,TRBV19,-,-,TRBJ2-5
TGTGCCAGCAGTTACTCGGGGGGGCAAGACACTGAAGCTTTCTTT,CASSYSGGQDTEAFF,TRBV6-5,-,-,TRBJ1-1
TGTGCCAGCAGCTTGCTCCTTATTGGGCTAGCGGGAACAAATGAGCAGTTCTTC,CASSLLLIGLAGTNEQFF,TRBV7-2,TRBD2,-,TRBJ2-1
TGTGCCAGCAGAAGCCCGGGGGAAAAACTGTTTTTT,CASRSPGEKLFF,TRBV6-6,-,-,TRBJ1-4
TGTGCCAGCAGTGGAGTTCTGACAGGCCCCACCTACGAGCAGTACTTC,CASSGVLTGPTYEQYF,TRBV2,-,-,TRBJ2-7
TGTGCCAGTAGTTCTAGCGGGAGTAGTAACGAGCAGTACTTC,CASSSSGSSNEQYF,TRBV19,TRBD2,-,TRBJ2-7
TGTGCCAGCAGCTTTACTAGCGGGGGTACAGATACGCAGTATTTT,CASSFTSGGTDTQYF,TRBV7-9,TRBD2,-,TRBJ2-3
TGTGCCAGCAGTACGGACAGGGCGGGGTACGAGCAGTACTTC,CASSTDRAGYEQYF,TRBV6-6,TRBD1,-,TRBJ2-7
TGCGCCAGCAGCCATATACGGGGAGGCACAGATACGCAGTATTTT,CASSHIRGGTDTQYF,TRBV4-1,-,-,TRBJ2-3
TGTGCCAGTAGTATCTCACCATGGTCGCAGGGGGACACCGGGGAGCTGTTTTTT,CASSISPWSQGDTGELFF,TRBV19,TRBD1,-,TRBJ2-2
TGCGCCAGCAGCTTGGCTAGCGGGGGAATCTACAATGAGCAGTTCTTC,CASSLASGGIYNEQFF,TRBV5-1,TRBD2,-,TRBJ2-1
TGTGCCAGCAGTGACTCGATCGGGGGTGGTGAGCAGTTCTTC,CASSDSIGGGEQFF,TRBV6-4,-,-,TRBJ2-1
TGTGCCAGCAGCGTAATGAACGGACAGGGAAGCGATGGCTACACCTTC,CASSVMNGQGSDGYTF,TRBV9,TRBD1,-,TRBJ1-2
TGTGCCAGCAGCGTATCATCGGGGGGAGAGACCCAGTACTTC,CASSVSSGGETQYF,TRBV9,TRBD2,-,TRBJ2-5
TGTGCCAGCAGCCCATTGAGGGGGACTGAAGCTTTCTTT,CASSPLRGTEAFF,TRBV7-2,-,-,TRBJ1-1
TGTGCCAGCAGCCCTACAGGTACTGGGGCCAACGTCCTGACTTTC,CASSPTGTGANVLTF,TRBV4-2,-,-,TRBJ2-6
TGTGCCAGCAATCCTGCAGGGTTTCGGAATCAGCCCCAGCATTTT,CASNPAGFRNQPQHF,TRBV28,-,-,TRBJ1-5
TGTGCCAGCAGCACGCGGGGACTAGCGGGGGGGCGAGAGACCCAGTACTTC,CASSTRGLAGGRETQYF,TRBV5-6,TRBD2,-,TRBJ2-5
TGTGCCAGCAGTTCCCCGGGACAGCTCCTCTATGGCTACACCTTC,CASSSPGQLLYGYTF,TRBV5-6,TRBD1,-,TRBJ1-2
TGCGCCAGCAGTGACCTAGCTGGTAATAATGAGCAGTTCTTC,CASSDLAGNNEQFF,TRBV10-1,-,-,TRBJ2-1
TGTGCCAGCAGCCAAACAGGGAAGAACACCGGGGAGCTGTTTTTT,CASSQTGKNTGELFF,TRBV7-9,-,-,TRBJ2-2
TGTGCCAGCAGTGAGGACAGCTCTGGGGCCAACGTCCTGACTTTC,CASSEDSSGANVLTF,TRBV6-1,-,-,TRBJ2-6
TGTGCCAGCAGCGTTAGCGGGGGGGCCTATACCGGGGAGCTGTTTTTT,CASSVSGGAYTGELFF,TRBV9,TRBD2,-,TRBJ2-2
TGTGCCAGCAGCCAAGTTGCAGGGTTCGCCGAGCAGTTCTTC,CASSQVAGFAEQFF,TRBV14,-,-,TRBJ2-1
TGCGCCAGCAGCCAAGACCGCCCTGGTGGTTCTACGAAGCCCCAGCATTTT,CASSQDRPGGSTKPQHF,TRBV4-1,-,-,TRBJ1-5
TGCAGTGCTAGTCACGGGATGGAAAATTCACCCCTCCACTTT,CSASHGMENSPLHF,TRBV20-1,-,few,TRBJ1-6
TGTGCCAGCAGTGAAGATGGTAGCGGGAGGGCCGACACCGGGGAGCTGTTTTTT,CASSEDGSGRADTGELFF,TRBV6-1,TRBD2,-,TRBJ2-2
TGTGCCAGCAGCCCCCGGGACAGGGGGAACTATGGCTACACCTTC,CASSPRDRGNYGYTF,TRBV3-1/TRBV3-2,TRBD1,few,TRBJ1-2
TGTGCCACCAGTGATCCCGCCGGGACTAGAAGTGGGGAGACCCAGTACTTC,CATSDPAGTRSGETQYF,TRBV24-1,TRBD2,-,TRBJ2-5
TGCGCCAGCAGCCCCAGACAGGTTTACGCAAACACCATATATTTT,CASSPRQVYANTIYF,TRBV4-1,-,-,TRBJ1-3
TGCGCCAGCAGCTTCTCTCGGGGAGGTGCCAAAAACATTCAGTACTTC,CASSFSRGGAKNIQYF,TRBV5-1,-,-,TRBJ2-4
TGTGCCAGCAGCTTCCCCTCACAGGTGACCCAGTACTTC,CASSFPSQVTQYF,TRBV7-9,-,-,TRBJ2-5
TGTGCCAGCAGTGATAGTCTCTATAGCAATCAGCCCCAGCATTTT,CASSDSLYSNQPQHF,TRBV2,-,once,TRBJ1-5
TGTGCCATCAGCCGAGACAGCTCCTACGAGCAGTACTTC,CAISRDSSYEQYF,TRBV10-3,-,-,TRBJ2-7
TGTGCCAGCAGTTACTCCCGTCCCAACAGGGGCACTGAAGCTTTCTTT,CASSYSRPNRGTEAFF,TRBV6-5,TRBD1,-,TRBJ1-1
TGTGCCAGCACCCCCGGGACTAGCACAGATACGCAGTATTTT,CASTPGTSTDTQYF,TRBV6-5,-,few,TRBJ2-3
TGTGCCAGCAGTTACCGTCCGAATCAGCCCCAGCATTTT,CASSYRPNQPQHF,TRBV6-5,-,-,TRBJ1-5
TGTGCCAGTACAGGGGGTCGGTATAATTCACCCCTCCACTTT,CASTGGRYNSPLHF,TRBV28,TRBD1,-,TRBJ1-6
TGTGCCAGTAGTAGAGCAGGACAAATTCAGCCCCAGCATTTT,CASSRAGQIQPQHF,TRBV19,-,few,TRBJ1-5
TGTGCCATCAGTGAAAGTAGGGCAGCGGGGAACAATGAGCAGTTCTTC,CAISESRAAGNNEQFF,TRBV10-3,TRBD2,-,TRBJ2-1
TGTGCCAGCAGTTACGGGCAGGGACAGTACACTGAAGCTTTCTTT,CASSYGQGQYTEAFF,TRBV6-5,TRBD1,-,TRBJ1-1
TGTGCCAGCAAGGATGGACAGGGACTCTACAATGAGCAGTTCTTC,CASKDGQGLYNEQFF,TRBV5-5,TRBD1,-,TRBJ2-1
TGTGCCAGCAGCGTAGATTACGGGGGGGAGATCGGGGAGCTGTTTTTT,CASSVDYGGEIGELFF,TRBV9,TRBD2,-,TRBJ2-2